A single sample is the source of the 32 T cell receptor beta chains below, sequenced in a study of blood T cell repertoires in COVID-19. Assay: immunoSEQ multiplex PCR; the TCRdb copy retains only in-frame clones and omits some. The profile shows 200,000 to 300,000 clones, about nine tenths of them singletons. Source material: peripheral blood. Every receptor here comes from a man aged 55-75 years with acute or convalescent COVID-19.

This chain's CDR3 is CASSKQSRGAWRTNTGELFF. The CDR3 DNA follows: TGTGCCAGCAGCAAACAGTCCCGGGGGGCTTGGCGCACGAACACCGGGGAGCTGTTTTTT. This chain connects TRBV27 to TRBJ2-2; a weak D match, TRBD2 (7 bases). The CDR3 contains 20 residues. Germline V CDR1 and CDR2: MNHEY, SMNVEV (reference sequence). V was trimmed by 6 bases and J by 0 bases, leaving 26 bases between them.

This clone was detected only a few times. The chain combines TRBV4-2 with TRBJ1-4; possibly TRBD1 for D (5 bases). The germline V and J ends were trimmed by 1 base and 4 bases, with 10 bases remaining between them. The CDR3 is made up of 15 amino acids. Germline V gene sequence: CDR1 LGHNA, CDR2 YNFKEQ. The CDR3 sequence: CASSQGTNNNEKLFF. As DNA, the CDR3 is TGTGCCAGCAGCCAAGGGACAAATAATAATGAAAAACTGTTTTTT.

The V call is TRBV9, the J call TRBJ2-2; 8 bases agree with TRBD2. In germline, CDR1 is SGDLS, CDR2 YYNGEE. V was clipped by 1 base and J by 2 bases; unmatched bases: 4. This CDR3 contains 16 residues. CDR3 region: CASSVQAGENTGELFF. The CDR3 coding sequence is TGTGCCAGCAGCGTACAAGCGGGAGAAAACACCGGGGAGCTGTTTTTT.

The gene calls are TRBV5-1 and TRBJ2-7; D is perhaps TRBD2 (5 bases). V shed 0 bases and J shed 0 bases, with 10 bases lying between them. The CDR3 sequence is 15 residues long. Germline CDR1 reads SGHRS; CDR2 reads YFSETQ. The CDR3: CASSLAPGSSYEQYF. Here the CDR3 DNA reads TGCGCCAGCAGCTTGGCGCCGGGGAGCTCCTACGAGCAGTACTTC.

The chain recombines TRBV7-2 with TRBJ2-2, with D unresolved. Germline-derived CDR1 and CDR2 are SGHTA and FQGNSA. The CDR3 length is 13 residues. Trimming removed 5 bases from V and 11 bases from J, with 15 bases in between. This chain's CDR3 is CASSLVENGELFF. The CDR3 nucleotides read TGTGCCAGCAGCCTAGTGGAGAACGGAGAGCTGTTTTTT.

J is TRBJ1-2 and V is TRBV27; possible D gene TRBD1, 6 bases. The CDR3 is made up of 14 amino acids. Germline V gene data show CDR1 as MNHEY and CDR2 as SMNVEV (reference sequence). Trimming took 0 bases from V and 8 from J, leaving 13 bases between them. In nucleotides, the CDR3 is TGTGCCAGCAGTTTATCGGTACAGGGTGACGGCTACACCTTC. It translates to CASSLSVQGDGYTF.

This clone was recorded at least ten times. The rearrangement joins TRBV5-1 to TRBJ2-2; D may be TRBD1 (5 bases). The V end lost 3 bases, the J end lost 0 bases, and 9 bases lay between the germline ends. This CDR3 has 15 residues. Germline CDR1 and CDR2: SGHRS and YFSETQ. The CDR3 DNA follows: TGCGCCAGCAGCTCGACAGAAGCGAACACCGGGGAGCTGTTTTTT. This translates into CASSSTEANTGELFF.

This chain uses TRBV9 with TRBJ2-7; 10 positions match TRBD1. The CDR3 totals 18 residues. CDR1 is SGDLS, CDR2 YYNGEE, per germline. V shed 0 bases and J 3 bases; nucleotides not matched to a gene: 12. The CDR3 nucleotides are TGTGCCAGCAGCGTAGCCGGACAGGGGGGTACGGTAGGCTACGAGCAGTACTTC. Protein product: CASSVAGQGGTVGYEQYF.

The chain has TRBV18 and TRBJ1-2; perhaps TRBD1 as D (5 bases). Germline V gene lookup returns CDR1 KGHSH and CDR2 LQKENI. Trimming cost V 5 bases and J 0 bases, with 13 bases left between them. The CDR3 runs to 15 residues. CDR3: CASSVQTDANYGYTF. CDR3 DNA: TGTGCCAGCTCAGTTCAGACAGACGCTAACTATGGCTACACCTTC.

This clone came up a few times. The genes are TRBV28 and TRBJ1-4, with 7 bases fitting TRBD1. The CDR3 is 13 amino acids. With V trimmed by 10 bases and J by 3 bases, 5 bases remained unmatched. CDR1 and CDR2 from the germline V gene are MDHEN and SYDVKM. CDR3 sequence reads: CAKMGQPNEKLFF. Written as DNA, the CDR3 is TGTGCCAAAATGGGACAGCCTAATGAAAAACTGTTTTTT. Combining the CDR3 with reference TRBV28 and TRBJ1-4 gives the whole variable domain DVKVTQSSRYLVKRTGEKVFLECVQDMDHENMFWYRQDPGLGLRLIYFSYDVKMKEKGDIPEGYSVSREKKERFSLILESASTNQTSMYLCAKMGQPNEKLFFGSGTQLSVL.

The chain is built from TRBV5-6 and TRBJ2-2, with 7 positions matching TRBD2. Germline CDR1 and CDR2: SGHDT and YYEEEE. After removal of 3 bases from V and 6 bases from J, the junction contained 5 bases not matched to a gene. The CDR3 is 14 residues long. CDR3 amino acids: CASSWGGGPGELFF. CDR3 bases: TGTGCCAGCAGCTGGGGGGGAGGACCCGGGGAGCTGTTTTTT.

V and J are TRBV7-2 and TRBJ2-6; no clear D. With 2 bases removed from V and 5 bases from J, the gap between germline ends came to 4 bases. In germline, CDR1 is SGHTA, CDR2 FQGNSA. The CDR3 length is 13 residues. CDR3 in amino acids: CASSLSRANVLTF. CDR3 nucleotide sequence: TGTGCCAGCAGCTTAAGCCGGGCCAACGTCCTGACTTTC.

The rearrangement uses TRBV18 and TRBJ2-7; the D gene is possibly TRBD2 (5 bases). The CDR3 loop spans 12 amino acids. Germline V lookup: CDR1 KGHSH, CDR2 LQKENI. V dropped 6 bases and J dropped 2 bases, with 8 bases sitting between them. The CDR3 region has the DNA TGTGCCAGCTCCGGGATGGCCTACGAGCAGTACTTC. As protein: CASSGMAYEQYF.

This clone was observed a handful of times. The chain joins TRBV6-2 or TRBV6-3 to TRBJ1-6; D is ambiguous. In germline, CDR1 is MNHEY, CDR2 SVGEGT. CDR3 length: 12 residues. V shed 6 bases and J shed 9 bases, with 9 bases lying between them. This CDR3 reads CASSPTVSPLHF. CDR3 nucleotide sequence: TGTGCCAGCAGCCCCACGGTTTCACCCCTCCACTTT.

The chain uses TRBV2 and TRBJ1-5; tentatively, D is TRBD1 (5 bases). In germline, CDR1 is SNHLY, CDR2 FYNNEI. This CDR3 region has 16 residues. Trimming took 4 bases from V and 1 from J, leaving 14 bases between them. The CDR3 region is CASSGGLGGSNQPQHF. The CDR3 DNA reads TGTGCCAGCAGTGGAGGGTTGGGGGGAAGCAATCAGCCCCAGCATTTT. Based on the CDR3 plus reference TRBV2 and TRBJ1-5, the full variable domain is EPEVTQTPSHQVTQMGQEVILRCVPISNHLYFYWYRQILGQKVEFLVSFYNNEISEKSEIFDDQFSVERPDGSNFTLKIRSTKLEDSAMYFCASSGGLGGSNQPQHFGDGTRLSIL.

This clone was detected a few times. The chain couples TRBV27 to TRBJ1-1, with TRBD1 matching 10 bases. From germline, CDR1 is MNHEY and CDR2 SMNVEV (reference sequence). V was pared by 5 bases and J by 4 bases, with 7 bases of the junction left unmatched. There are 15 residues in the CDR3. The CDR3 DNA is TGTGCCAGCAGTCCGTGGACAGGGGGGGCCACTGAAGCTTTCTTT. It encodes CASSPWTGGATEAFF.

The chain couples TRBV6-5 to TRBJ2-2, with 10 bases lining up with TRBD1. V shed 6 bases and J 5 bases; nucleotides not matched to a gene: 3. CDR1 is MNHEY, CDR2 SVGAGI, per germline. This CDR3 region has 14 residues. DNA for the CDR3: TGTGCCAGCAGCGAGGGACAGGGGACCGGGGAGCTGTTTTTT. It is translated as CASSEGQGTGELFF.

This chain joins TRBV6-2 or TRBV6-3 and TRBJ1-2, with 7 bases lining up with TRBD1. Germline assignment: CDR1 MNHEY and CDR2 SVGEGT. The trim removed 7 bases at V and 6 bases at J, leaving 17 bases unmatched. The CDR3 runs to 16 residues. The CDR3 loop is CASTYSVSLTGDGYTF. Written as DNA, the CDR3 is TGTGCCAGCACCTACTCCGTCTCCCTTACAGGGGATGGCTACACCTTC.

The J gene is TRBJ2-1, the V gene TRBV9; a weak D match, TRBD2 (6 bases). CDR1 and CDR2 (germline): SGDLS, YYNGEE. V was clipped by 4 bases and J by 7 bases, with 18 bases between them. The CDR3 extends over 15 amino acids. CDR3 sequence reads: CASSPRGGFGNEQFF. The CDR3 DNA is TGTGCCAGCAGCCCCCGGGGAGGTTTCGGGAATGAGCAGTTCTTC.

The chain links TRBV7-9 to TRBJ1-2, with 7 positions matching TRBD1. The trim removed 1 base at V and 3 bases at J, leaving 5 bases unmatched. CDR1 is SEHNR, CDR2 FQNEAQ, per germline (reference sequence). The CDR3 length is 15 residues. CDR3 region: CASSLDKGADYGYTF. In nucleotides, the CDR3 is TGTGCCAGCAGCTTAGACAAGGGGGCTGACTATGGCTACACCTTC.

This sequence joins TRBV18 and TRBJ2-1; the D gene is possibly TRBD1 (6 bases). This CDR3 region has 15 residues. V was clipped by 4 bases and J by 6 bases, with 16 bases between them. Germline CDR1 is KGHSH and CDR2 is LQKENI. The CDR3 here is CASSRRGSGANEQFF. DNA of the CDR3: TGTGCCAGCTCACGTCGAGGCTCAGGGGCCAATGAGCAGTTCTTC.

The chain carries TRBV7-3 and TRBJ2-1, with 9 bases matching TRBD1. The CDR3 runs 15 residues. After removal of 5 bases from V and 2 bases from J, the junction contained 4 bases not matched to a gene. Looked up from germline, CDR1 is SGHTA and CDR2 is FQGTGA. This CDR3 reads CASSDTGGAYNEQFF. The DNA of the CDR3 is TGTGCCAGCAGCGACACAGGGGGCGCCTACAATGAGCAGTTCTTC.

This chain connects TRBV7-2 to TRBJ2-3, with D possibly matching TRBD1 (6 bases). In germline, CDR1 is SGHTA, CDR2 FQGNSA. This CDR3 has 15 amino acids. The ends were cut back, 5 bases at V and 4 bases at J, with 16 bases in the middle. This CDR3 reads CASSPRTVKSDTQYF. DNA for the CDR3: TGTGCCAGCAGCCCGCGGACAGTTAAGTCAGATACGCAGTATTTT. The full variable domain, in which reference TRBV7-2 and TRBJ2-3 provide the parts outside the CDR3, is GAGVSQSPSNKVTEKGKDVELRCDPISGHTALYWYRQSLGQGLEFLIYFQGNSAPDKSGLPSDRFSAERTGGSVSTLTIQRTQQEDSAVYLCASSPRTVKSDTQYFGPGTRLTVL.

A few counts support this clone. The J gene is TRBJ2-2, the V gene TRBV19; no clear D gene. V lost 7 bases to trimming and J lost 1 base, with 4 bases between them. The CDR3 sequence is 12 residues long. Germline V CDR1 and CDR2: LNHDA, SQIVND (reference sequence). As DNA, the CDR3 is TGTGCCAGTAACAAGAACACCGGGGAGCTGTTTTTT. Its translation: CASNKNTGELFF.

The chain joins TRBV7-2 to TRBJ1-1; TRBD1 agrees at 7 bases. Germline V gene lookup returns CDR1 SGHTA and CDR2 FQGNSA. CDR3 length equals 13 residues. After removal of 1 base from V and 11 bases from J, the junction contained 7 bases not matched to a gene. This CDR3 reads CASSLVGGVMAFF. Here the CDR3 DNA reads TGTGCCAGCAGCTTAGTAGGGGGCGTCATGGCTTTCTTT.

This chain joins TRBV18 and TRBJ2-7, with 7 bases matching TRBD2. Germline V gene sequence: CDR1 KGHSH, CDR2 LQKENI. Unmatched junction bases numbered 9, after V lost 4 bases and J lost 6 bases. The CDR3 has 14 residues. The DNA of the CDR3 is TGTGCCAGCTCACAAAGCAGGGAGGGAAGCGAGCAGTACTTC. This gives the protein CASSQSREGSEQYF. Full variable domain (outside the CDR3, taken from reference TRBV18 and TRBJ2-7): NAGVMQNPRHLVRRRGQEARLRCSPMKGHSHVYWYRQLPEEGLKFMVYLQKENIIDESGMPKERFSAEFPKEGPSILRIQQVVRGDSAAYFCASSQSREGSEQYFGPGTRLTVT.

The chain joins TRBV3-1 (or the pseudogene TRBV3-2) to TRBJ2-4; a weak D match, TRBD2 (5 bases). The CDR3 is 15 amino acids. The V and J ends lost 0 bases and 2 bases respectively, with 8 bases between them. Germline loops: CDR1 LGHDT, CDR2 YNNKEL (reference sequence). The CDR3 DNA reads as TGTGCCAGCAGCCAAGATCCGGGAACCAAAAACATTCAGTACTTC. Its translation: CASSQDPGTKNIQYF.

The chain has TRBV10-3 and TRBJ1-1; D not certain. The V end was cut by 7 bases, the J end by 2 bases, with 11 bases between. Germline CDR1 reads ENHRY; CDR2 reads SYGVKD. The CDR3 consists of 13 residues. CDR3 region: CAITPGFNTEAFF. In DNA, the CDR3 is TGTGCCATCACCCCGGGATTCAACACTGAAGCTTTCTTT.

The chain joins TRBV18 to TRBJ2-3; 9 bases are shared with TRBD2. Germline-derived CDR1 and CDR2 are KGHSH and LQKENI. CDR3 size: 15 residues. J was trimmed by 4 bases and V by 2 bases; bases with no gene match: 4. This chain's CDR3 is CASSPVAGDSDTQYF. CDR3 nucleotides: TGTGCCAGCTCACCAGTAGCGGGAGATTCAGATACGCAGTATTTT. The variable domain in full, completed from reference TRBV18 and TRBJ2-3, reads NAGVMQNPRHLVRRRGQEARLRCSPMKGHSHVYWYRQLPEEGLKFMVYLQKENIIDESGMPKERFSAEFPKEGPSILRIQQVVRGDSAAYFCASSPVAGDSDTQYFGPGTRLTVL.

This rearrangement joins TRBV11-3 to TRBJ2-5; D is possibly TRBD1 (7 bases). Germline CDR1 is SGHNT and CDR2 is YENEEA. V shed 5 bases and J shed 2 bases, with 15 bases lying between them. The CDR3 runs to 15 residues. Here the CDR3 DNA reads TGTGCCAGCAGCCCTCGCAGGGGGACTCAAGAGACCCAGTACTTC. Amino acid sequence: CASSPRRGTQETQYF. Full variable domain (rest looked up from reference TRBV11-3 and TRBJ2-5): EAGVVQSPRYKIIEKKQPVAFWCNPISGHNTLYWYLQNLGQGPELLIRYENEEAVDDSQLPKDRFSAERLKGVDSTLKIQPAELGDSAVYLCASSPRRGTQETQYFGPGTRLLVL.

This clone has just one count. The chain is built from TRBV5-4 and TRBJ2-3; 8 nucleotides match TRBD1. The CDR3 covers 14 residues. The germline gives CDR1 SGHNT, CDR2 YYREEE (reference sequence). V shed 0 bases, J shed 6 bases, and the junction held 3 bases outside the gene matches. The CDR3 loop is CASSLGQGWDTQYF. The CDR3 DNA sequence: TGTGCCAGCAGCTTGGGACAGGGGTGGGATACGCAGTATTTT.

The sample holds one count of this clone. This chain uses TRBV28 with TRBJ2-1; 7 bases are shared with TRBD1. The V and J ends lost 7 bases and 7 bases, in that order; junction bases with no gene match: 19. The CDR3 is 17 residues long. The V gene's germline CDR1 is MDHEN and CDR2 SYDVKM. The CDR3: CASKSVRTGVLRNEQFF. CDR3 DNA sequence: TGTGCCAGCAAATCGGTCAGGACAGGAGTCTTGCGGAATGAGCAGTTCTTC.